The clone carrying this TCR beta chain appeared a single time. Its antigen is unknown. This specimen comes from a study of PD-1 blockade in classical Hodgkin lymphoma. Study-level results: Complete responders possessed baseline diversity comparable to newly diagnosed patients.

TCRdb keeps only in-frame clones here, not all; method: immunoSEQ multiplex PCR. The profile shows roughly 28,000 clones, approximately 66% of them singletons. Every single patient, without exception, relapsed after autologous stem cell transplantation, and brentuximab vedotin exposure varied. The germline V gene has CDR1 MGHRA and CDR2 YSYEKL. V was shortened by 0 bases and J by 16 bases, with 13 bases between the two germline ends. The CDR3 covers 12 residues. The source material was peripheral blood mononuclear cells (PBMCs), sampled before the second cycle of nivolumab. The clonotype was recovered from a human donor with classical Hodgkin lymphoma. The chain uses TRBV4-1 and TRBJ2-4, with D unclear. CDR3: CASSQDSTFKYF. The CDR3 DNA sequence: TGCGCCAGCAGCCAAGATAGTACTTTTAAATACTTC.